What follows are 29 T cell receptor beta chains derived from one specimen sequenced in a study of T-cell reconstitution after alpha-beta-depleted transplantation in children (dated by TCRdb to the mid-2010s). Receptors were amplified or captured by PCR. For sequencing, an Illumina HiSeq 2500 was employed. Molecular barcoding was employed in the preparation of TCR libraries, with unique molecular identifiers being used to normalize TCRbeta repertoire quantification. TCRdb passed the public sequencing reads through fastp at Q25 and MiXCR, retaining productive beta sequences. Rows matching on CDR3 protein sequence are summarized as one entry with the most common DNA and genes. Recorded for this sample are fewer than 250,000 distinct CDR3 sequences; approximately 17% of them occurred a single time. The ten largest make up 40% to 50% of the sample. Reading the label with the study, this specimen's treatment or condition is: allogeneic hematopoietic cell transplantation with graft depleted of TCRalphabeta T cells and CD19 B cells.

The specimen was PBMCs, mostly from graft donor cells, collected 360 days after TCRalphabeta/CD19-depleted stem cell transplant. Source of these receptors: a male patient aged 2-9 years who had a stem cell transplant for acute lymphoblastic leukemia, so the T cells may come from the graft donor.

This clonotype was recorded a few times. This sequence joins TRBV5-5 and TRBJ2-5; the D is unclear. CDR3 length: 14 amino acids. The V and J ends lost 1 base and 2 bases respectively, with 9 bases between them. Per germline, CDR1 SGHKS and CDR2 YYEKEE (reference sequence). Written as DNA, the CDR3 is TGTGCCAGCAGCTTGCATATGGGACAAGAGACCCAGTACTTC. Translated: CASSLHMGQETQYF. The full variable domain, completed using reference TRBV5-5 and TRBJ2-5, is DAGVTQSPTHLIKTRGQQVTLRCSPISGHKSVSWYQQVLGQGPQFIFQYYEKEERGRGNFPDRFSARQFPNYSSELNVNALLLGDSALYLCASSLHMGQETQYFGPGTRLLVL.

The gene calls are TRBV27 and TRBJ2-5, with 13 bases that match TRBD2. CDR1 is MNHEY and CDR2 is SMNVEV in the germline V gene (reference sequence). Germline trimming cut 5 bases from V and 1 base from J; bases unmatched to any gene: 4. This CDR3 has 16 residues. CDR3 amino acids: CASSPGTSGTQETQYF. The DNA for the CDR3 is TGTGCCAGCAGTCCCGGGACTAGCGGGACCCAAGAGACCCAGTACTTC.

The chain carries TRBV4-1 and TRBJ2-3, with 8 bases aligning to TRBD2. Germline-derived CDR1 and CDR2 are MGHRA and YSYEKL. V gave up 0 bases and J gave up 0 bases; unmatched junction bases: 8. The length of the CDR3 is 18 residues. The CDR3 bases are TGCGCCAGCAGCCAAGACCCAGTGGCGGGGGGCAGCACAGATACGCAGTATTTT. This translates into CASSQDPVAGGSTDTQYF.

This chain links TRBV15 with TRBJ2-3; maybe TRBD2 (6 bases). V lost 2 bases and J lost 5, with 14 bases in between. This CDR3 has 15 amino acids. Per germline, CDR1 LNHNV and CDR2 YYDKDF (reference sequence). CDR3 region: CATSRSAGGLDTQYF. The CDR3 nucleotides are TGTGCCACCAGCAGATCCGCCGGGGGTTTAGATACGCAGTATTTT. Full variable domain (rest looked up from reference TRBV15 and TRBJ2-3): DAMVIQNPRYQVTQFGKPVTLSCSQTLNHNVMYWYQQKSSQAPKLLFHYYDKDFNNEADTPDNFQSRRPNTSFCFLDIRSPGLGDTAMYLCATSRSAGGLDTQYFGPGTRLTVL.

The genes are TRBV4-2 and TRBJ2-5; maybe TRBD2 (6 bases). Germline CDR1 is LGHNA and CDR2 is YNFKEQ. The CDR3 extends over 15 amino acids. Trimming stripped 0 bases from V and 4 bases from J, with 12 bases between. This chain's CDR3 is CASSQEPGEGETQYF. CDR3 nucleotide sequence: TGTGCCAGCAGCCAAGAGCCGGGAGAGGGAGAGACCCAGTACTTC.

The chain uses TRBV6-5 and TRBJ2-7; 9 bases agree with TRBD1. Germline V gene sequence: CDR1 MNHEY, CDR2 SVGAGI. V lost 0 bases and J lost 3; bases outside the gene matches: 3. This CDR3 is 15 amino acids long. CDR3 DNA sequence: TGTGCCAGCAGTTACTCGAAGGGACAGGGCTACGAGCAGTACTTC. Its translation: CASSYSKGQGYEQYF.

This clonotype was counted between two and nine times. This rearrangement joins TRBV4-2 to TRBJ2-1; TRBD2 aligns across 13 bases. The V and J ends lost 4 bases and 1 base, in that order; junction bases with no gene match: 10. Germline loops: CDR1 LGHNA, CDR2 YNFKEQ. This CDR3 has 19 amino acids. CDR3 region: CASSPRTSGGPTSYNEQFF. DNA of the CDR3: TGTGCCAGCAGCCCGAGGACTAGCGGGGGCCCAACTTCCTACAATGAGCAGTTCTTC.

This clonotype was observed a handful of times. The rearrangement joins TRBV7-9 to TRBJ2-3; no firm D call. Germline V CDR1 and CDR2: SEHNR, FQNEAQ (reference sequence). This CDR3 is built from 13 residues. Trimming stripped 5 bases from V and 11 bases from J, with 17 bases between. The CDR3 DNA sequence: TGTGCCAGCAGCGGAGCGCCATTCGGGTGGCAGTATTTT. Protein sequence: CASSGAPFGWQYF.

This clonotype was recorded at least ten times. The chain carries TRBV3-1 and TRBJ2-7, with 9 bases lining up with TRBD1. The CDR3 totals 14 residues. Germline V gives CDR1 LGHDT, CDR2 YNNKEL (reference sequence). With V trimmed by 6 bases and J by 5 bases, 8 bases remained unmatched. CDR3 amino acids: CASRPGTGHHEQYF. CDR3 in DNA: TGTGCCAGCAGGCCCGGGACAGGGCACCACGAGCAGTACTTC.

CDR3: CASSPRTTGDTQYF. The CDR3 DNA follows: TGTGCCAGCTCACCACGGACCACAGGGGATACGCAGTATTTT. V usage is TRBV18 and J usage is TRBJ2-3, with D possibly being TRBD1 (6 bases). Germline assignment: CDR1 KGHSH and CDR2 LQKENI. This CDR3 contains 14 residues. Deletions cut 1 base from V and 6 bases from J, with 11 bases between.

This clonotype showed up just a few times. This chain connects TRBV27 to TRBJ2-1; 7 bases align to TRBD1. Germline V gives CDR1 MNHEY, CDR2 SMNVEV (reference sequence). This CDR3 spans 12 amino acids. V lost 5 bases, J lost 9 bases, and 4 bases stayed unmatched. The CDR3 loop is CASSRGGGEQFF. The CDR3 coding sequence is TGTGCCAGCAGTAGAGGGGGCGGTGAGCAGTTCTTC.

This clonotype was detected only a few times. In DNA, the CDR3 is TGTGCCAGCAGCTTAAGCGGGGGGAAATCTGGGGCCAACGTCCTGACTTTC. It specifies CASSLSGGKSGANVLTF. The chain recombines TRBV7-2 with TRBJ2-6, with 9 bases lining up with TRBD2. Germline V CDR1 and CDR2: SGHTA, FQGNSA. Trimming at V came to 2 bases and at J to 1 base, leaving 3 bases not matched to a gene. The CDR3 consists of 17 residues.

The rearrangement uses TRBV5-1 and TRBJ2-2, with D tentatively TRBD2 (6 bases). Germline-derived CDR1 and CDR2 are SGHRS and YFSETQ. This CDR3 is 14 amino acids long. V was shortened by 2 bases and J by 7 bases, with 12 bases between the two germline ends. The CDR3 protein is CASSFRDGSGELFF. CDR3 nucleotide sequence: TGCGCCAGCAGCTTCCGGGACGGGAGCGGGGAGCTGTTTTTT. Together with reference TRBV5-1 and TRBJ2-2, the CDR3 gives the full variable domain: KAGVTQTPRYLIKTRGQQVTLSCSPISGHRSVSWYQQTPGQGLQFLFEYFSETQRNKGNFPGRFSGRQFSNSRSEMNVSTLELGDSALYLCASSFRDGSGELFFGEGSRLTVL.

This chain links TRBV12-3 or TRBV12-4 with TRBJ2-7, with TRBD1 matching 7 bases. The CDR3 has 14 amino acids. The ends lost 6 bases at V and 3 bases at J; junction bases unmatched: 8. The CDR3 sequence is CASSLTGIIYEQYF. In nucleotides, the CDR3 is TGTGCCAGCAGCCTGACAGGGATAATCTACGAGCAGTACTTC.

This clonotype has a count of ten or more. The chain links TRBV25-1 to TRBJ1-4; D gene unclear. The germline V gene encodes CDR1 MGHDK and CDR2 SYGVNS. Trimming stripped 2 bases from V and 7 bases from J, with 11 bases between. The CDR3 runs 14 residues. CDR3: CASSEVYGVEKLFF. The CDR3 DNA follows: TGTGCCAGCAGTGAAGTTTATGGGGTTGAAAAACTGTTTTTT.

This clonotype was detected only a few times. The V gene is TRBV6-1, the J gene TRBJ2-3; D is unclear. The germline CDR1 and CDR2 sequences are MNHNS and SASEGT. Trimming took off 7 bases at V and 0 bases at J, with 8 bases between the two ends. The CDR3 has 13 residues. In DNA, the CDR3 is TGTGCCAGCACCAGACTCAGCACAGATACGCAGTATTTT. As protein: CASTRLSTDTQYF.

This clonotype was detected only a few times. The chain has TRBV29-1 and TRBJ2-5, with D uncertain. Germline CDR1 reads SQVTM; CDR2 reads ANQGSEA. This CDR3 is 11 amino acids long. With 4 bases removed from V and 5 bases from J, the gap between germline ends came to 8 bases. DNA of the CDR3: TGCAGCGTTGGTTTTTCGGAGACCCAGTACTTC. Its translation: CSVGFSETQYF.

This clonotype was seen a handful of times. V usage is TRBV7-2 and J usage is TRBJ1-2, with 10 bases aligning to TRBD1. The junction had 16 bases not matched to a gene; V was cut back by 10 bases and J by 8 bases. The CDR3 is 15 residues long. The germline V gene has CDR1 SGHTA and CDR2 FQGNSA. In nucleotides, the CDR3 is TGTGCCACCACAGCTTGGTCCGGGACAGGGGAAGGCTACACCTTC. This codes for CATTAWSGTGEGYTF. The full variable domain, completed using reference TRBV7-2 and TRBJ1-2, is GAGVSQSPSNKVTEKGKDVELRCDPISGHTALYWYRQSLGQGLEFLIYFQGNSAPDKSGLPSDRFSAERTGGSVSTLTIQRTQQEDSAVYLCATTAWSGTGEGYTFGSGTRLTVV.

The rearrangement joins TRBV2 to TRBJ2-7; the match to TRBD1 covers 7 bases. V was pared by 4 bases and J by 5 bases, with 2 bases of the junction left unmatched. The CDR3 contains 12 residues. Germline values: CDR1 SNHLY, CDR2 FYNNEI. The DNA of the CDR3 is TGTGCCAGCAGTGCACAGGGGAACGAGCAGTACTTC. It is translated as CASSAQGNEQYF.

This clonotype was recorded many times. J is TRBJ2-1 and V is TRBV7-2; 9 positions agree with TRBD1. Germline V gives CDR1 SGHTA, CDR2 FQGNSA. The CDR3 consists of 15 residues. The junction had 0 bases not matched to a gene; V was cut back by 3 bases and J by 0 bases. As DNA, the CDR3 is TGTGCCAGCAGCTTGACAGGGGGCTCCTACAATGAGCAGTTCTTC. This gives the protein CASSLTGGSYNEQFF.

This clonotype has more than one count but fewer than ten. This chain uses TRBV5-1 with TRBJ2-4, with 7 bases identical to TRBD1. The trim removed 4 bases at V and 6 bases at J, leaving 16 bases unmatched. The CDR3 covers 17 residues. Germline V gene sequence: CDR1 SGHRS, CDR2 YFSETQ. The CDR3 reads CASSGLAQGGVGNIQYF. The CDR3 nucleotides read TGCGCCAGCAGCGGCCTGGCTCAAGGGGGCGTCGGAAACATTCAGTACTTC.

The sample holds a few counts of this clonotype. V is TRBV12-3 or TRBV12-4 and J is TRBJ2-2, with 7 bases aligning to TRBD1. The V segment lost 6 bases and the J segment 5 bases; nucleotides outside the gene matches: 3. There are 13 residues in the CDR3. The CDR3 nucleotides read TGTGCCAGCAGATCACAGGGGACCGGGGAGCTGTTTTTT. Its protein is CASRSQGTGELFF.

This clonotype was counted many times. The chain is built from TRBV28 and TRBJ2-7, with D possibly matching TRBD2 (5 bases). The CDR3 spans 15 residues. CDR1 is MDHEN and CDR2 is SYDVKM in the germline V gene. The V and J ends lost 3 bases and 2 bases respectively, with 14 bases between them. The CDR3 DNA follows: TGTGCCAGCAGTTTCCCGTTACGAGGGACCTACGAGCAGTACTTC. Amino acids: CASSFPLRGTYEQYF.

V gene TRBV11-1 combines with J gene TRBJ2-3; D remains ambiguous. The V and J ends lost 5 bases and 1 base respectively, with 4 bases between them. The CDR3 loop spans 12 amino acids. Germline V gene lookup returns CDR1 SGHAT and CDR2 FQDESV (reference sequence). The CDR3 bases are TGTGCCAGCAGCATACGCACAGATACGCAGTATTTT. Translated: CASSIRTDTQYF.

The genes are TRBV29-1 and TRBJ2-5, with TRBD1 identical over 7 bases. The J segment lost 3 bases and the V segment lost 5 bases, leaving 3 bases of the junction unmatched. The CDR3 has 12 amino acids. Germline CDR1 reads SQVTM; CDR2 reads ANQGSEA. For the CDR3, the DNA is TGCAGCGTTAACAGGGGAAAAGAGACCCAGTACTTC. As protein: CSVNRGKETQYF.

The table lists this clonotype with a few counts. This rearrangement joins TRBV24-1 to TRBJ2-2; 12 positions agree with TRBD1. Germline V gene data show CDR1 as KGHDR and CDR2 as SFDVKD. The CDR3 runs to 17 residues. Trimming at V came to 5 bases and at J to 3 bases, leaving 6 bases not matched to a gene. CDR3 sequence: CATSGGQGAPHTGELFF. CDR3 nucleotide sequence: TGTGCCACCAGTGGGGGACAGGGGGCCCCTCACACCGGGGAGCTGTTTTTT.

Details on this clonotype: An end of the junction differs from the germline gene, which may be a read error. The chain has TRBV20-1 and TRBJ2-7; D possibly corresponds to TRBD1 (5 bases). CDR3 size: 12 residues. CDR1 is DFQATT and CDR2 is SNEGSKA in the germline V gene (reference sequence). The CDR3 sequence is CSARDSRYEQYF. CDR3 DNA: TGCAGTGCCAGAGACAGCCGCTACGAGCAGTACTTC.

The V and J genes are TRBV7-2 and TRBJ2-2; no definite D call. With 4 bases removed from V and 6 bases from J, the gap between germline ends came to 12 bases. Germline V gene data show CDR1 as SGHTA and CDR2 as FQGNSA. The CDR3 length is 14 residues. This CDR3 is CASSSHGVSGELFF. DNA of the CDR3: TGTGCCAGCAGCTCCCACGGCGTATCCGGGGAGCTGTTTTTT.

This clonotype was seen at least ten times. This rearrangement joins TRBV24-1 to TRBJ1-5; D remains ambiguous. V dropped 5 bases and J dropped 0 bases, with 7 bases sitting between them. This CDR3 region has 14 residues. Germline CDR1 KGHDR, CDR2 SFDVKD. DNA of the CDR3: TGTGCCACCAGTGCGGACCGTAGCAATCAGCCCCAGCATTTT. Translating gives CATSADRSNQPQHF.